This entry concerns a single T cell receptor beta chain. The antigen remains undetermined. The CDR3 sequence is 16 residues long. V lost 5 bases and J lost 6, with 20 bases in between. The source of the sample is a study of blood T cells in healthy people across ages. Findings of the study overall: Versus aged donors, long-lived donors had higher diversity and more naive CD4+ cells. Observed TCR beta diversity showed a strong correlation with the percentage of naive T cells as measured by flow cytometry.

Combining a sample-barcoded 5' primer with a J-beta primer mix, a second PCR ran for roughly 7 to 12 cycles. TCRdb fed the 5' RACE reads into MiXCR, producing one record per CDR3 protein. The repertoire holds about 1.4 million distinct CDR3 sequences, with approximately 59% as singletons. Healthy Caucasian individuals from Russia aged about 6 to 100 were enrolled as donors. At least 7 million PBMCs were isolated per sample. The chain recombines TRBV12-3 or TRBV12-4 with TRBJ2-1; no reliable D call. The origin of this receptor is a man aged 18 to 29 in good health. Sequencing was performed on blood. The CDR3 loop is CASSTPTPDGGNEQFF. DNA for the CDR3: TGTGCCAGCAGTACGCCGACCCCCGACGGTGGCAATGAGCAGTTCTTC.